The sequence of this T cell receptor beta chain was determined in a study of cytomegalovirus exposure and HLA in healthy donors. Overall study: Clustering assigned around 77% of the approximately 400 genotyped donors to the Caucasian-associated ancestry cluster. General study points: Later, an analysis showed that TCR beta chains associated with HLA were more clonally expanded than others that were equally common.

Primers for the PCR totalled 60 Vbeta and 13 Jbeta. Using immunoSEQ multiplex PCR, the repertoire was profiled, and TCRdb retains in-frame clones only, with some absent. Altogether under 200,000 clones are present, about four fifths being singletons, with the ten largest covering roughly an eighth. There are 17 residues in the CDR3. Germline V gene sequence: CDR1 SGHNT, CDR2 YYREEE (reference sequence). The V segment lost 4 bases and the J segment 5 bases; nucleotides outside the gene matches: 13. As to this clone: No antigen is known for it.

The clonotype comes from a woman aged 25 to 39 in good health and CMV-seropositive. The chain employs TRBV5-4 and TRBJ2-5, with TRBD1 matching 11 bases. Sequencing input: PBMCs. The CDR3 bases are TGTGCCAGCAGCCCTAGGATTTCCGGGACAGGGGGTGAGACCCAGTACTTC. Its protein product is CASSPRISGTGGETQYF.